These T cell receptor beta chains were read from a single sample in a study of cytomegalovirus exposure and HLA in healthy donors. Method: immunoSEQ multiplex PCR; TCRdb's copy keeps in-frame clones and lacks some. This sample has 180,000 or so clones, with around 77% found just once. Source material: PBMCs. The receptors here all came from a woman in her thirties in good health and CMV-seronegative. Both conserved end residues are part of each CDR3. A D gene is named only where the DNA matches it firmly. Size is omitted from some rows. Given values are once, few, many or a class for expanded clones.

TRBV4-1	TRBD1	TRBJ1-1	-	TGCGCCAGCAGCCATAGCGACAGGGGCACTGAAGCTTTCTTT	CASSHSDRGTEAFF
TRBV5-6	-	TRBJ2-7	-	TGTGCCAGCAGCTTGAACCCACAGGTAAGAAGCTACGAGCAGTACTTC	CASSLNPQVRSYEQYF
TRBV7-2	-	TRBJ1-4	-	TGTGCCAGCAGCTGGCTGTCAACTAATGAAAAACTGTTTTTT	CASSWLSTNEKLFF
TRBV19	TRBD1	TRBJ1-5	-	TGTGCCAGTAGTAACTCAGGGGGCGCATATAGCAATCAGCCCCAGCATTTT	CASSNSGGAYSNQPQHF
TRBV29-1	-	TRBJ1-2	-	TGCAGCGGCGGGGTCGACTATGGCTACACCTTC	CSGGVDYGYTF
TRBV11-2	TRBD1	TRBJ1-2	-	TGTGCCAGCAGCAGCGTGACAGGGGACTATGGCTACACCTTC	CASSSVTGDYGYTF
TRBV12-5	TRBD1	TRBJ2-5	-	TGTGCTAGTGGTTTGCTCCCCGGGGGACAGGGGTCGACCCAGTACTTC	CASGLLPGGQGSTQYF
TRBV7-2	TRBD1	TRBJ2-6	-	TGTGCCAGCAGCCAAAGGGGACAGGCTGTGGCTGGGGCCAACGTCCTGACTTTC	CASSQRGQAVAGANVLTF
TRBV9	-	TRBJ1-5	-	TGTGCCAGCAGCAGAGACGGGGATCAGCCCCAGCATTTT	CASSRDGDQPQHF
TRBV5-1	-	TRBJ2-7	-	TGCGCCAGCAGCTTGGTGAGTACGAGTTCCTACGAGCAGTACTTC	CASSLVSTSSYEQYF
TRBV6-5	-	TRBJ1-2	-	TGTGCCAGCAAAGAACAGGGAACTAACTATGGCTACACCTTC	CASKEQGTNYGYTF
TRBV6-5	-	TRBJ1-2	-	TGTGCCAGCAGCCTGTCAGGGATCTATGGCTACACCTTC	CASSLSGIYGYTF
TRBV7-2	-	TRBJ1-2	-	TGTGCCAGCAGCTTAACCCCCCAGGGAAACTATGGCTACACCTTC	CASSLTPQGNYGYTF
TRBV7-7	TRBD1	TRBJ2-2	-	TGTGCCAGCAGCAGGCCGGGACAGGGGGGCACCGGGGAGCTGTTTTTT	CASSRPGQGGTGELFF
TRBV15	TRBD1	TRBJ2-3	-	TGTGCCACCAGCAGAGACCGAGGACAGGGAGGCGATACGCAGTATTTT	CATSRDRGQGGDTQYF
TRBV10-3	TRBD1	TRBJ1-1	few	TGTGCCATCAAACAGCTAGGTCGGACAGGGGGCCGAGGGACTGAAGCTTTCTTT	CAIKQLGRTGGRGTEAFF
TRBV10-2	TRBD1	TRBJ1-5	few	TGCGCCAGCAACCCGGGACAGGGGCATCAGCCCCAGCATTTT	CASNPGQGHQPQHF
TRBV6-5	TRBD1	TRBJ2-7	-	TGTGCCAGCAGCTCCACAGGGGGGCCAACCTACGAGCAGTACTTC	CASSSTGGPTYEQYF
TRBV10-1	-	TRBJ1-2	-	TGCGCCAGCAGTGGTGGAAGTAGCGGCTACACCTTC	CASSGGSSGYTF
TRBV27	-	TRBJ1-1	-	TGTGCCAGCAGTTTTCGGGAGAGGGTCGCTGAAGCTTTCTTT	CASSFRERVAEAFF
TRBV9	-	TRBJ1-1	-	TGTGCCAGCAGCGTTATCCCCCCGGGGGACGGCATGAATACTGAAGCTTTCTTT	CASSVIPPGDGMNTEAFF
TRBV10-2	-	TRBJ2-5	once	TGCGCCAGCAGTGAGTTAGGCGGGGTGTACCAAGAGACCCAGTACTTC	CASSELGGVYQETQYF
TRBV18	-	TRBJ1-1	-	TGTGCCAGCTCACGGCGGGGACTCACTGAAGCTTTCTTT	CASSRRGLTEAFF
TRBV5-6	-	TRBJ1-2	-	TGTGCCAGCAGCTCCATAGAAAGGCAGGGATATGGCTACACCTTC	CASSSIERQGYGYTF
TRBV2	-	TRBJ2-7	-	TGTGCCAGCAGCCTCCGGGGGCTAGCGGACTACGAGCAGTACTTC	CASSLRGLADYEQYF
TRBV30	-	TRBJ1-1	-	TGTGCCTGGAACGGACAGTGGGGGACCACTGAAGCTTTCTTT	CAWNGQWGTTEAFF
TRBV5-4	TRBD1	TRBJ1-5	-	TGTGCCAGCAGCTCGGGACAGGGCCAGCCCCAGCATTTT	CASSSGQGQPQHF
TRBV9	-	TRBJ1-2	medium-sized	TGTGCCAGCAGGGACCCGGGGGGGGAGGATGGCTACACCTTC	CASRDPGGEDGYTF
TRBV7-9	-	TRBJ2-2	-	TGTGCCAGCAGCCCAACGGACAGTATCACCGGGGAGCTGTTTTTT	CASSPTDSITGELFF
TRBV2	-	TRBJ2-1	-	TGTGCCAGCAGGGATCGGGGGACTTCCTCCTACAATGAGCAGTTCTTC	CASRDRGTSSYNEQFF
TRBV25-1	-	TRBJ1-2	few	TGTGCCAGCTGGAGTGGCAAAAGTGGCTACACCTTC	CASWSGKSGYTF
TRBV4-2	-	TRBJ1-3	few	TGTGCCAGCAGCCAAGATCCGTTTTCTGGAAACACCATATATTTT	CASSQDPFSGNTIYF
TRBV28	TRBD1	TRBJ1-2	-	TGTGCCAGCAGTCCTTCCGGGACAGGCAAATTATATGGCTACACCTTC	CASSPSGTGKLYGYTF
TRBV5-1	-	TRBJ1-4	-	TGCGCCAGCAGCTTAGGGGATGCAACTAATGAAAAACTGTTTTTT	CASSLGDATNEKLFF
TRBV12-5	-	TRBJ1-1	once	TGTGCTAGTGGGATAGGTACAGGGAACACTGAAGCTTTCTTT	CASGIGTGNTEAFF
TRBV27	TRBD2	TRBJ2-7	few	TGTGCCAGCAGTTTCTATGCGGGGGCCTACGAGCAGTACTTC	CASSFYAGAYEQYF
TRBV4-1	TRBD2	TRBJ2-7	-	TGCGCCAGCAGCCAAGGAGCGGGAGACCCCTACGAGCAGTACTTC	CASSQGAGDPYEQYF
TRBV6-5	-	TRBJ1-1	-	TGTGCCAGCAGTTACAACAGTGAAGCTTTCTTT	CASSYNSEAFF
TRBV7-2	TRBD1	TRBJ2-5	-	TGTGCCAGCAGCTTAGCCGGGACAGGGATCCAAGAGACCCAGTACTTC	CASSLAGTGIQETQYF
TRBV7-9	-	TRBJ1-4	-	TGTGCCAGCAGCTACGTCCGGGGGGTGGGGGTTTGGCCTAATGAAAAACTGTTTTTT	CASSYVRGVGVWPNEKLFF
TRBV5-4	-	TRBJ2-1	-	TGTGCCAGCAGCTCGGGACGGCCAGGGGAAGAGCAGTTCTTC	CASSSGRPGEEQFF
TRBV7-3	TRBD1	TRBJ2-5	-	TGTGCCAGCAGCCTACTAACCGGACAGGGGAGAGAGACCCAGTACTTC	CASSLLTGQGRETQYF
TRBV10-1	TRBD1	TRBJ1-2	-	TGCGCCAGCAGCGGGACAGGTCTCGACTACACCTTC	CASSGTGLDYTF
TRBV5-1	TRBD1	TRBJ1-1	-	TGCGCCAGCAGCTCAGACAGGGTGGCCACTGAAGCTTTCTTT	CASSSDRVATEAFF
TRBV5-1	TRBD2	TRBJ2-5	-	TGCGCCAGCAGTGGGCTAGCGGGGGGAGAGACCCAGTACTTC	CASSGLAGGETQYF
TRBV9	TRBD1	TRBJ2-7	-	TGTGCCAGCAGTATGACAGGGTCCAGCTACGAGCAGTACTTC	CASSMTGSSYEQYF
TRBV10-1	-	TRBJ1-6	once	TGCGCCAGCAGCGAGACCTCGACTCTCTCACCCCTCCACTTT	CASSETSTLSPLHF
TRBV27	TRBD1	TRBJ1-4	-	TGTGCCAGCAGTTTAAATCGAGGACAGGGAGGCGGAAAACTGTTTTTT	CASSLNRGQGGGKLFF
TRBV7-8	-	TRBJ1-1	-	TGTGCCAGCAGCTTCTCCGGGATGAACACTGAAGCTTTCTTT	CASSFSGMNTEAFF
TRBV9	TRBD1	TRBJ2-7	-	TGTGCCAGCAGCGTAGCTCCCCCCCAGACAGGGGGGGCCTACGAGCAGTACTTC	CASSVAPPQTGGAYEQYF
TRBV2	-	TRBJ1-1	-	TGTGCCAGCAGTGTCGGGACAAACACTGAAGCTTTCTTT	CASSVGTNTEAFF
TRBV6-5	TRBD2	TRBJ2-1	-	TGTGCCAGCAGTCCCCCGGGACTAGCGGGGGATGAGCAGTTCTTC	CASSPPGLAGDEQFF